The 5 T cell receptor beta chains below all came from one sample that was sequenced in a study of T-cell memory formation after mild COVID-19. From the 5' RACE reads, TCRdb called clonotypes with MiXCR, one entry per CDR3 protein. The sample has 450,000 or so distinct CDR3 sequences; around a quarter are singletons. Sequencing was performed on PBMCs or a T cell subset sorted from them (not recorded which). The origin of the receptors is an adult woman who had mild COVID-19 (a few samples of this study predate the infection). Cell type and time point are not known.

The chain has TRBV12-3 or TRBV12-4 and TRBJ2-1; 7 nucleotides line up with TRBD1. The CDR3 sequence is 13 residues long. Germline trimming cut 8 bases from V and 8 bases from J; bases unmatched to any gene: 9. The CDR3 DNA reads as TGTGCCAGCCGGACAGGAGTAACCCATGAGCAGTTCTTC. Its translation is CASRTGVTHEQFF.

This clonotype was picked up a small number of times. J is TRBJ2-1 and V is TRBV2, with TRBD1 matching 8 bases. CDR1 and CDR2 (germline): SNHLY, FYNNEI. V gave up 6 bases and J gave up 5 bases; unmatched junction bases: 6. The CDR3 spans 14 residues. The CDR3 nucleotides read TGTGCCAGCAGGTTCGACAGGGGAAACAATGAGCAGTTCTTC. As protein: CASRFDRGNNEQFF.

The CDR3 DNA follows: TGTGCCAGCAGCCCGGGAACTAGCGGGAGGGTAGATGAGCAGTTCTTC. Encoded protein: CASSPGTSGRVDEQFF. The V gene is TRBV7-9, the J gene TRBJ2-1; 13 nucleotides match TRBD2. Germline V gene data show CDR1 as SEHNR and CDR2 as FQNEAQ (reference sequence). V was pared by 5 bases and J by 8 bases, with 9 bases of the junction left unmatched. The CDR3 extends over 16 amino acids.

In its sample, this clonotype was seen a few times. V is TRBV15 and J is TRBJ2-3, with TRBD2 matching over 11 bases. The CDR3 sequence is 16 residues long. Germline V lookup: CDR1 LNHNV, CDR2 YYDKDF (reference sequence). V lost 0 bases, J lost 12 bases, and 11 bases stayed unmatched. The CDR3 protein is CATSRDLLAGGHAQYF. The CDR3 nucleotides are TGTGCCACCAGCAGAGATCTTCTAGCGGGGGGCCATGCTCAGTATTTT. The variable domain in full, with the rest retrieved from reference TRBV15 and TRBJ2-3, is DAMVIQNPRYQVTQFGKPVTLSCSQTLNHNVMYWYQQKSSQAPKLLFHYYDKDFNNEADTPDNFQSRRPNTSFCFLDIRSPGLGDTAMYLCATSRDLLAGGHAQYFGPGTRLTVL.

The chain joins TRBV18 to TRBJ1-1; 12 bases match TRBD1. V lost 4 bases and J lost 6; bases outside the gene matches: 6. Germline V gene data show CDR1 as KGHSH and CDR2 as LQKENI. This CDR3 comprises 15 residues. CDR3 coding DNA: TGTGCCAGCTCACAGGGACAGGGGGCAGTATCTGAAGCTTTCTTT. Its translation is CASSQGQGAVSEAFF.